These 24 T cell receptor beta chains were all obtained from the same sample, sequenced in a study of neurological immune-mediated disorders. One entry per CDR3 protein, called by TCRdb with MiXCR from the 5' RACE reads. The data contain tens of thousands of distinct CDR3 sequences, around 1.9% of them singletons. The specimen was PBMCs. The receptor source for this set is a woman aged 40-49 years with multiple sclerosis.

This clonotype was seen at least ten times. The chain couples TRBV20-1 to TRBJ1-2, with TRBD1 identical over 7 bases. Germline-derived CDR1 and CDR2 are DFQATT and SNEGSKA (reference sequence). The J segment lost 4 bases and the V segment lost 2 bases, leaving 10 bases of the junction unmatched. The CDR3 contains 15 residues. The CDR3 spells CSARRPETGFYGYTF. For the CDR3, the DNA is TGCAGTGCTAGAAGGCCCGAGACAGGGTTCTATGGCTACACCTTC.

This clonotype was seen repeatedly, ten times or more. The chain joins TRBV20-1 to TRBJ1-1; 7 nucleotides line up with TRBD1. CDR3 length: 15 residues. V lost 6 bases to trimming and J lost 4 bases; unmatched junction nucleotides: 14. Germline CDR1 DFQATT, CDR2 SNEGSKA (reference sequence). The CDR3 is CSARLRGPKGTEAFF. The DNA for the CDR3 is TGCAGTGCCCGTTTGAGGGGGCCAAAGGGCACTGAAGCTTTCTTT.

This clonotype was seen ten or more times. The J gene is TRBJ2-5, the V gene TRBV11-2; D remains ambiguous. This CDR3 comprises 15 residues. Looked up from germline, CDR1 is SGHAT and CDR2 is FQNNGV. The V gene lost 1 base and the J gene lost 1 base, with 10 bases spanning the gap. The CDR3 is CASSLGAGAQETQYF. The CDR3, as DNA: TGTGCCAGCAGCTTAGGGGCAGGAGCCCAAGAGACCCAGTACTTC.

This clonotype was observed at least ten times. V is TRBV2 and J is TRBJ1-1; tentative D call: TRBD1 (5 bases). Germline V CDR1 and CDR2: SNHLY, FYNNEI. There are 15 residues in the CDR3. Trimming removed 1 base from V and 1 base from J, with 10 bases in between. The CDR3: CASSEVTGPNTEAFF. DNA of the CDR3: TGTGCCAGCAGTGAAGTAACAGGACCGAACACTGAAGCTTTCTTT.

This clonotype was detected ten times or more. V usage is TRBV20-1 and J usage is TRBJ2-1; the D gene is possibly TRBD2 (5 bases). In germline, CDR1 is DFQATT, CDR2 SNEGSKA (reference sequence). The V end lost 6 bases, the J end lost 8 bases, and 17 bases lay between the germline ends. There are 13 residues in the CDR3. Written as DNA, the CDR3 is TGCAGTGCCTGGGTCCTCGGAGGCGATGAGCAGTTCTTC. As protein: CSAWVLGGDEQFF.

This clonotype was seen repeatedly, ten times or more. The J gene is TRBJ1-2, the V gene TRBV15, with D unresolved. Looked up from germline, CDR1 is LNHNV and CDR2 is YYDKDF (reference sequence). There are 16 residues in the CDR3. The V end lost 0 bases, the J end lost 4 bases, and 15 bases lay between the germline ends. The CDR3 bases are TGTGCCACCAGCAGAGATCGTCTTCGGTCTAGCTATGGCTACACCTTC. Its protein is CATSRDRLRSSYGYTF.

This clonotype appeared many times. The chain combines TRBV20-1 with TRBJ1-2; D uncertain. V was shortened by 7 bases and J by 3 bases, with 15 bases between the two germline ends. The germline CDR1 and CDR2 sequences are DFQATT and SNEGSKA (reference sequence). The CDR3 extends over 13 amino acids. The CDR3 nucleotides read TGCAGTGTTCTTCCCCAGGCCGACTATGGCTACACCTTC. Protein: CSVLPQADYGYTF.

In this sample, this clonotype turned up many times. The chain employs TRBV20-1 and TRBJ2-3; D ambiguous. Deletions cut 3 bases from V and 0 bases from J, with 7 bases between. Germline V CDR1 and CDR2: DFQATT, SNEGSKA (reference sequence). The CDR3 totals 13 residues. DNA for the CDR3: TGCAGTGCTAGGGTCCCTAGCACAGATACGCAGTATTTT. Translated: CSARVPSTDTQYF.

This clonotype was recorded at least ten times. The J gene is TRBJ1-4, the V gene TRBV29-1; TRBD1 aligns across 7 bases. The CDR3 runs to 13 residues. Trimming at V came to 6 bases and at J to 6 bases, leaving 7 bases not matched to a gene. Germline V CDR1 and CDR2: SQVTM, ANQGSEA. The CDR3: CSVHDRVDEKLFF. The CDR3 DNA reads as TGCAGCGTCCATGACAGGGTCGATGAAAAACTGTTTTTT. Full variable domain (remainder filled in from reference TRBV29-1 and TRBJ1-4): SAVISQKPSRDICQRGTSLTIQCQVDSQVTMMFWYRQQPGQSLTLIATANQGSEATYESGFVIDKFPISRPNLTFSTLTVSNMSPEDSSIYLCSVHDRVDEKLFFGSGTQLSVL.

This clonotype has ten or more counts. V gene TRBV10-3 combines with J gene TRBJ2-3; D is unclear. Trimming took off 4 bases at V and 1 base at J, with 6 bases between the two ends. This CDR3 has 13 amino acids. The germline V gene encodes CDR1 ENHRY and CDR2 SYGVKD. The CDR3 sequence: CAISGAGTDTQYF. The DNA for the CDR3 is TGTGCCATCAGTGGCGCCGGCACAGATACGCAGTATTTT.

This clonotype has at least ten counts. This chain joins TRBV5-1 and TRBJ1-1, with a weak D call TRBD1 (5 bases). CDR1 and CDR2 from the germline V gene are SGHRS and YFSETQ. V lost 3 bases, J lost 4 bases, and 13 bases lay in between. The CDR3 loop spans 14 amino acids. Here the CDR3 reads CASSWGGGSTEAFF. The CDR3 DNA is TGCGCCAGCAGCTGGGGCGGTGGGAGCACTGAAGCTTTCTTT.

This clonotype appeared many times. The chain couples TRBV20-1 to TRBJ1-3; TRBD1 matches at 7 bases. CDR3 length: 13 residues. The germline V gene encodes CDR1 DFQATT and CDR2 SNEGSKA (reference sequence). V was pared by 3 bases and J by 2 bases, with 1 base of the junction left unmatched. The CDR3, as DNA: TGCAGTGCTAGGACAGGGCCTGGAAACACCATATATTTT. It yields the protein CSARTGPGNTIYF.

This clonotype was counted many times. The chain links TRBV9 to TRBJ1-6; D gene uncertain. The CDR3 is made up of 16 amino acids. With 3 bases removed from V and 5 bases from J, the gap between germline ends came to 15 bases. Per germline, CDR1 SGDLS and CDR2 YYNGEE. The CDR3 nucleotides are TGTGCCAGCAGCGCCAGTTGGCACACAGATAATTCACCCCTCCACTTT. Translating it yields CASSASWHTDNSPLHF.

This clonotype was recorded many times. The rearrangement uses TRBV4-1 and TRBJ2-7, with 7 nucleotides matching TRBD1. With 4 bases clipped from V and 6 bases from J, the junction kept 12 bases outside the gene matches. Germline CDR1 MGHRA, CDR2 YSYEKL. The length of the CDR3 is 15 residues. CDR3 bases: TGCGCCAGCAGCCGAGAGACAGGGTCCTCCCTCGAGCAGTACTTC. Protein product: CASSRETGSSLEQYF.

This clonotype was seen repeatedly, ten times or more. The chain has TRBV3-1 and TRBJ2-1; the D gene is possibly TRBD2 (6 bases). The CDR3 length is 14 residues. The germline V and J ends were trimmed by 0 bases and 10 bases, with 13 bases remaining between them. CDR1 LGHDT and CDR2 YNNKEL come from the germline V gene (reference sequence). CDR3 loop: CASSQEGGDEEQFF. The CDR3 DNA is TGTGCCAGCAGCCAAGAGGGCGGGGACGAGGAGCAGTTCTTC.

This clonotype appeared many times. The chain joins TRBV20-1 to TRBJ2-3; 9 positions agree with TRBD2. In germline, CDR1 is DFQATT, CDR2 SNEGSKA (reference sequence). The CDR3 covers 13 residues. After removal of 4 bases from V and 3 bases from J, the junction contained 2 bases not matched to a gene. CDR3 loop: CSANLAGTDTQYF. DNA for the CDR3: TGCAGTGCTAATCTAGCGGGGACAGATACGCAGTATTTT.

This clonotype was seen at least ten times. The chain has TRBV5-1 and TRBJ1-1, with D unresolved. The CDR3 totals 16 residues. The germline V gene has CDR1 SGHRS and CDR2 YFSETQ. Trimming cost V 3 bases and J 5 bases, with 20 bases left between them. This CDR3 is CASSSTLFRTGTEAFF. The CDR3, as DNA: TGCGCCAGCAGCTCTACACTATTTAGAACGGGGACTGAAGCTTTCTTT.

This clonotype has a count of ten or more. The chain links TRBV15 to TRBJ1-1; 7 nucleotides match TRBD1. After removal of 2 bases from V and 4 bases from J, the junction contained 4 bases not matched to a gene. The germline V gene has CDR1 LNHNV and CDR2 YYDKDF (reference sequence). The CDR3 totals 14 residues. Here the CDR3 reads CATSRLQGTTEAFF. As DNA, the CDR3 is TGTGCCACCAGCAGACTACAGGGGACCACTGAAGCTTTCTTT.

This clonotype was observed many times. CDR3 nucleotide sequence: TGTGCCAGCAGTGAGGAGGGCGCGGGGACAGATACGCAGTATTTT. This translates into CASSEEGAGTDTQYF. The rearrangement joins TRBV25-1 to TRBJ2-3, with D tentatively TRBD2 (6 bases). Trimming took off 3 bases at V and 3 bases at J, with 13 bases between the two ends. This CDR3 contains 15 residues. The germline gives CDR1 MGHDK, CDR2 SYGVNS.

This clonotype was found many times. This chain connects TRBV9 to TRBJ2-1; no clear D. Per germline, CDR1 SGDLS and CDR2 YYNGEE. The CDR3 loop spans 15 amino acids. Trimming removed 0 bases from V and 5 bases from J, with 12 bases in between. The CDR3 here is CASSVGGRVHNEQFF. The CDR3 nucleotides are TGTGCCAGCAGCGTAGGTGGTAGGGTCCACAATGAGCAGTTCTTC. Using reference TRBV9 and TRBJ2-1 for the parts outside the CDR3, the full variable domain is DSGVTQTPKHLITATGQRVTLRCSPRSGDLSVYWYQQSLDQGLQFLIQYYNGEERAKGNILERFSAQQFPDLHSELNLSSLELGDSALYFCASSVGGRVHNEQFFGPGTRLTVL.

This clonotype was counted many times. This CDR3 reads CASSLPQGGIYGYTF. The CDR3 region has the DNA TGTGCCAGCAGCTTGCCACAGGGCGGAATCTATGGCTACACCTTC. This chain links TRBV7-9 with TRBJ1-2; D possibly corresponds to TRBD1 (6 bases). CDR1 and CDR2 from the germline V gene are SEHNR and FQNEAQ (reference sequence). Trimming removed 3 bases from V and 4 bases from J, with 15 bases in between. The CDR3 has 15 amino acids.

This clonotype was seen many times. The V and J genes are TRBV6-1 and TRBJ1-2; D not certain. The CDR3 contains 14 residues. CDR1 MNHNS and CDR2 SASEGT come from the germline V gene. V was cut by 0 bases and J by 5 bases, with 10 bases left in between. CDR3 in amino acids: CASSEASPPYGYTF. The CDR3 bases are TGTGCCAGCAGTGAAGCCTCCCCCCCTTATGGCTACACCTTC.

This clonotype was recorded many times. The CDR3: CASSLSTGSYEQYF. CDR3 nucleotides: TGCGCCAGCAGCTTGTCTACTGGTTCCTACGAGCAGTACTTC. The chain employs TRBV5-1 and TRBJ2-7; no clear D gene. The CDR3 extends over 14 amino acids. Germline V gene lookup returns CDR1 SGHRS and CDR2 YFSETQ. Trimming removed 1 base at V and 1 base at J, with 9 bases between.

In this sample, this clonotype turned up many times. The genes are TRBV5-1 and TRBJ1-6; no firm D call. Germline values: CDR1 SGHRS, CDR2 YFSETQ. There are 13 residues in the CDR3. The V and J ends lost 4 bases and 12 bases respectively, with 14 bases between them. The CDR3 sequence is CASSPTQPEPLHF. The CDR3 coding sequence is TGCGCCAGCAGCCCCACCCAGCCCGAACCCCTCCACTTT.